This T cell receptor beta chain was profiled in a study of T-cell memory formation after mild COVID-19. Study results and caveats: Second-wave clones that peaked on day 37 lacked confirmed SARS-CoV-2 specificity. CM and EM subsets held most contracting CD4+ clones; EMRA held CD8+ ones.

This clonotype appeared a few times. Antigen specificity is unknown. CDR3 size: 13 residues. The V gene lost 4 bases and the J gene lost 2 bases, with 12 bases spanning the gap. Germline lookup yields CDR1 SQVTM and CDR2 ANQGSEA. cDNA libraries for TCR alpha and TCR beta, carrying sample barcodes and UMIs, came from 5'RACE with constant-segment primers. TCRdb fed the 5' RACE reads into MiXCR, producing one record per CDR3 protein. The table shows roughly 340,000 distinct CDR3 sequences, with 20% to 25% occurring only once. This receptor was taken from a man between 18 and 35 years old who had mild COVID-19 (a few samples of this study predate the infection). Cell type and time point are not known. The chain joins TRBV29-1 to TRBJ2-7, with D perhaps matching TRBD2 (6 bases). The sequenced sample was PBMCs or a T cell subset sorted from them (not recorded which). The CDR3 reads CSVAPGDPYEQYF. The CDR3 DNA follows: TGCAGCGTTGCCCCGGGGGATCCCTACGAGCAGTACTTC.